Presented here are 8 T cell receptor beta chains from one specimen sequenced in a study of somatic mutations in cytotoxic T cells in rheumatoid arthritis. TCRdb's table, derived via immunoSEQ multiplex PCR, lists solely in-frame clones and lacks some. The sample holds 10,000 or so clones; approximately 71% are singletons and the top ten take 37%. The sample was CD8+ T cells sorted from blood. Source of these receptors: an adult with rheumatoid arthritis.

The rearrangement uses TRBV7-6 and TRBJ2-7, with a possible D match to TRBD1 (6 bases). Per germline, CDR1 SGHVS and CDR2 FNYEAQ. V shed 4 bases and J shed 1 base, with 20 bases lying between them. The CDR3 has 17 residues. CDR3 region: CASSSQGRTDQSYEQYF. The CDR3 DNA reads TGTGCCAGCAGCTCCCAAGGACGGACAGACCAATCCTACGAGCAGTACTTC.

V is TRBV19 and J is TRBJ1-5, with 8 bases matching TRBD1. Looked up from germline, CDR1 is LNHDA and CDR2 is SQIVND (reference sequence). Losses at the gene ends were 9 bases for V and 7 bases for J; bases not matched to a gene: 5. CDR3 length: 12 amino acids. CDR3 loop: CASHQGAQPQHF. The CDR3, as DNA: TGTGCCAGCCATCAGGGGGCCCAGCCCCAGCATTTT.

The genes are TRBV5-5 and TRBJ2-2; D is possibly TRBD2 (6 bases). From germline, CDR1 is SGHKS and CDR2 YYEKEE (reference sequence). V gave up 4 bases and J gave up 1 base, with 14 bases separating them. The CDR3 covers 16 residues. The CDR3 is CASSGLHGGNTGELFF. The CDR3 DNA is TGTGCCAGCAGCGGCCTCCACGGGGGGAACACCGGGGAGCTGTTTTTT.

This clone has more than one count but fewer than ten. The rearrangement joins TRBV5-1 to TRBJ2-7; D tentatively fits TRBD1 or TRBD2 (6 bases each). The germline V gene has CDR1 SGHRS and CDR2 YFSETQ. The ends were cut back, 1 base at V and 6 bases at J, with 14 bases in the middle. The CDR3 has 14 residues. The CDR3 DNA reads TGCGCCAGCAGCTTGAGGTTAGAGGGGGGCGAGCAGTACTTC. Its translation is CASSLRLEGGEQYF.

The CDR3 nucleotides are TGTGCCAGCACCTCGAGCCCCAACTCCTACAATGAGCAGTTCTTC. This translates into CASTSSPNSYNEQFF. The rearrangement links TRBV7-2 to TRBJ2-1; D uncertain. In germline, CDR1 is SGHTA, CDR2 FQGNSA. With 7 bases removed from V and 0 bases from J, the gap between germline ends came to 13 bases. CDR3 size: 15 residues.

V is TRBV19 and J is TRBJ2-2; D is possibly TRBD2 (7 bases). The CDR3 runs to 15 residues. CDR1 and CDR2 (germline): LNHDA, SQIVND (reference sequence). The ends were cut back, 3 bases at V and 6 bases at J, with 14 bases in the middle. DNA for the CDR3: TGTGCCAGTAGTATTTGGGGGCGGGGGCCCGGGGAGCTGTTTTTT. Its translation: CASSIWGRGPGELFF. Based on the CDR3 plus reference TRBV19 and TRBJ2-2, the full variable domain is DGGITQSPKYLFRKEGQNVTLSCEQNLNHDAMYWYRQDPGQGLRLIYYSQIVNDFQKGDIAEGYSVSREKKESFPLTVTSAQKNPTAFYLCASSIWGRGPGELFFGEGSRLTVL.

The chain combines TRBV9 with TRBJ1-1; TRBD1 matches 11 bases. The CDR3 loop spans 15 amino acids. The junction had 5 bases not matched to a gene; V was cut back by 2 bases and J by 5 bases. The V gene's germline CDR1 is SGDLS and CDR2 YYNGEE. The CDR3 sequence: CASSVRDRGLTEAFF. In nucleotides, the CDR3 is TGTGCCAGCAGCGTGCGGGACAGGGGGTTGACTGAAGCTTTCTTT.

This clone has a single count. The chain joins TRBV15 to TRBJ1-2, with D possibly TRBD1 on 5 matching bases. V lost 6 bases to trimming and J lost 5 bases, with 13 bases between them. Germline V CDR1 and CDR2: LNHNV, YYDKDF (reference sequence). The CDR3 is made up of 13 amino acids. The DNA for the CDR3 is TGTGCCACCAGGCCAGGGTTGGAGTATGGCTACACCTTC. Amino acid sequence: CATRPGLEYGYTF.